The rows below give T cell receptor beta chains drawn from one sample of a study of radiotherapy plus CTLA-4 blockade in lung cancer. Here immunoSEQ multiplex PCR was the method, and the copy in TCRdb shows in-frame clones only, minus some. The data show 30,000 to 40,000 clones, 60% to 80% seen once. The material sequenced was peripheral blood, taken from a patient treated with radiotherapy plus ipilimumab. The receptors originated from a human donor with non-small cell lung cancer whose response to radiotherapy plus ipilimumab could not be evaluated. Each CDR3 is given with its conserved first and last residue. The D gene is left open where the match is weak. Only some rows state a clone size, as once, few, many or a class for expanded clones.

V gene	clone size	CDR3 length	D gene	J gene	CDR3 DNA	CDR3 protein
TRBV6-5	NA	14	TRBD2	TRBJ2-7	TGTGCCAGCAGAGGGGAGGGAGCGGGTCGCGAGCAGTACTTC	CASRGEGAGREQYF
TRBV7-9	NA	13	NA	TRBJ2-7	TGTGCCAGCAGCCACCTAGTCTCCTACGAGCAGTACTTC	CASSHLVSYEQYF
TRBV2	NA	15	TRBD2	TRBJ2-5	TGTGCCAGCAGCCAAGGACTAGCGGGACGGGAGACCCAGTACTTC	CASSQGLAGRETQYF
TRBV7-9	few	14	TRBD1	TRBJ1-4	TGTGCCAGCAGCTTGACAGGGACAGGGGAAAAACTGTTTTTT	CASSLTGTGEKLFF
TRBV6-5	NA	15	TRBD2	TRBJ2-2	TGTGCCAGCCGGCAAGTAGCGGGCTCCACCGGGGAGCTGTTTTTT	CASRQVAGSTGELFF
TRBV19	NA	14	NA	TRBJ1-4	TGTGCCAGTATAAAGGTTGCGGTATATGAAAAACTGTTTTTT	CASIKVAVYEKLFF
TRBV10-2	NA	17	TRBD1	TRBJ1-2	TGCGCCAGCAGTGAGGGAGGGGGCCTGCGACAAAACTATGGCTACACCTTC	CASSEGGGLRQNYGYTF
TRBV5-1	once	14	NA	TRBJ2-7	TGCGCCAGCAGCTTGGCCCCGGGTGCCTACGAGCAGTACTTC	CASSLAPGAYEQYF
TRBV7-8	NA	15	NA	TRBJ1-2	TGTGCCAGCAGCTTATCGGCCCAGGGGAACTATGGCTACACCTTC	CASSLSAQGNYGYTF
TRBV27	NA	13	NA	TRBJ1-1	TGTGCCAGCAGACGACAGGTATACACTGAAGCTTTCTTT	CASRRQVYTEAFF
TRBV11-2	NA	13	NA	TRBJ2-5	TGTGCCAGTCGACAGGACCTCCAAGAGACCCAGTACTTC	CASRQDLQETQYF
TRBV4-3	once	14	NA	TRBJ2-5	TGCGCCAGCAGCAAACGACAGGAGGAAGAGACCCAGTACTTC	CASSKRQEEETQYF
TRBV6-6	NA	12	NA	TRBJ2-5	TGTGCCAGCGGGAGTTTGGGAGAGACCCAGTACTTC	CASGSLGETQYF
TRBV5-1	NA	14	NA	TRBJ1-1	TGCGCCAGCAACGAACAGGATCGGCACACTGAAGCTTTCTTT	CASNEQDRHTEAFF
TRBV29-1	once	15	TRBD2	TRBJ2-7	TGCAGCGTTTCTATGGGACTAGCGCCGACCTACGAGCAGTACTTC	CSVSMGLAPTYEQYF
TRBV27	NA	14	NA	TRBJ1-2	TGTGCCAGCAGACCCCGGGGGAGACTACTGGGCTACACCTTC	CASRPRGRLLGYTF
TRBV6-5	few	13	NA	TRBJ2-1	TGTGCCAGCAGTGCCCGACTAGTGCATGAGCAGTTCTTC	CASSARLVHEQFF
TRBV6-1	NA	14	NA	TRBJ2-7	TGTGCCAGCCGATCCTCTAGCCTCTCCTACGAGCAGTACTTC	CASRSSSLSYEQYF
TRBV11-3	NA	14	NA	TRBJ2-5	TGTGCCAGCAGCTTAGCAGGGGTGATGGAGACCCAGTACTTC	CASSLAGVMETQYF
TRBV6-5	NA	15	TRBD1	TRBJ1-4	TGTGCCAGCAGTGCCCAGACAGGGTTAGGGGAAAAACTGTTTTTT	CASSAQTGLGEKLFF
TRBV4-3	NA	15	TRBD1	TRBJ2-2	TGCGCCAGCAGCCGTGGGACAGGGAACACCGGGGAGCTGTTTTTT	CASSRGTGNTGELFF
TRBV6-6	NA	14	TRBD1	TRBJ2-7	TGTGCCAGCAGTTACTCGACAGGGGATTACGAGCAGTACTTC	CASSYSTGDYEQYF
TRBV7-9	NA	14	TRBD2	TRBJ2-3	TGTGCCAGCAGCCCCCGGACTAGAGTGGATACGCAGTATTTT	CASSPRTRVDTQYF
TRBV5-1	NA	14	NA	TRBJ1-1	TGCGCCAGCAGCGAGCCGGGGGAGAACACTGAAGCTTTCTTT	CASSEPGENTEAFF
TRBV7-7	NA	13	NA	TRBJ2-1	TGTGCCAGCAGCACGGACAGCTACAATGAGCAGTTCTTC	CASSTDSYNEQFF
TRBV7-8	NA	13	NA	TRBJ2-1	TGTGCCAGCAGCTTAGGGCAGGGGGGTGAGCAGTTCTTC	CASSLGQGGEQFF
TRBV2	NA	15	NA	TRBJ2-1	TGTGCCAGCACAAGGGGTCCCCGCTCCTACAATGAGCAGTTCTTC	CASTRGPRSYNEQFF